The following is a T cell receptor beta chain sequence with its context. This receptor's antigen is unknown. It has no much larger one-base neighbor in the sample; base qualities were not kept. At one collaborating source in Seattle, patients were enrolled during active infection and were followed longitudinally through the course of disease. Each collaborating institution followed its own protocols to collect whole blood in K2EDTA tubes. For TCRbeta analysis, collaborator samples were shipped as frozen whole blood, as isolated PBMCs, or as DNA extracted from either sample type. The immunoSEQ Assay, a bias-controlled multiplex PCR, was used to amplify TCRbeta CDR3 regions from genomic DNA. The published analysis was carried out like this. The number of nucleated cells in each sample was estimated from the amplification of reference gene primers within the assay. Sequence reads were collapsed and filtered to measure the absolute abundance of every unique TCRbeta CDR3 rearrangement. For each sample, productive Simpson clonality was calculated as the square root of Simpson's diversity index over productive rearrangements. TCRdb's version of the immuneACCESS table is confined to in-frame rearrangements and falls short of the full clone set. An unresolved V gene accounts for under half of the shortfall where checked; the remainder is of unknown origin. V, J and clone size reflect that table, while D and trimming were determined from the DNA. The sample includes 200,000 to 250,000 clones, with 70% to 90% observed a single time. The ten largest clones take up less than 3% of the sample.

These data are taken from a study of blood T cell repertoires in COVID-19 (dated by TCRdb to 2019 to 2021). Background for the entire study: Collaborator samples came from the United States, Italy and Spain and covered acute and convalescent phases of COVID-19. The material from the prospective study consisted of cDNA or gDNA derived from T cells, B-cell-depleted T cells, or PBMCs. The dataset comprised deeply sampled blood TCRbeta repertoires from subjects exposed to, actively infected with, or recovered from COVID-19. The repertoires were released in a freely available public database meant as a resource for research on the immune response to SARS-CoV-2. Samples came from the ongoing ImmuneRACE study (first 160 participants) plus 1,254 subjects from 6 global collaborators. A de-identified subject ID, COVID-19 status, age in years and sex were almost always included in the sample metadata. Where available, HLA class I and class II types were taken from metadata supplied by the sample provider and were not determined by assay-based typing.

The germline V gene sets CDR1 to SGHAT and CDR2 to FQNNGV. The CDR3 holds 16 amino acids from the cysteine to the phenylalanine. Only the CDR3 portion is preserved as DNA: 48 bases, with reading frame beginning at the first base. Here V drops 5 bases and J drops 5 bases, and the junction holds 10 bases not matched to any gene. General study outcomes and caveats: The amount of clinical and demographic metadata varied by source and participant and was provided uncurated.

The clonotype comes from a young man with COVID-19, enrolled during active disease. Sample: peripheral blood. Rearrangement joined TRBV11-2 to TRBJ2-5, with TRBD2 identical over 11 junction bases. The DNA sequence reads TGTGCCAGCAGCGAAGCCGGGACTAGCGGTAGGGAGACCCAGTACTTC. Its translation reads: CASSEAGTSGRETQYF. Here the CDR3 is joined to the reference TRBV11-2 and TRBJ2-5 genes, and the full variable domain is: EAGVAQSPRYKIIEKRQSVAFWCNPISGHATLYWYQQILGQGPKLLIQFQNNGVVDDSQLPKDRFSAERLKGVDSTLKIQPAKLEDSAVYLCASSEAGTSGRETQYFGPGTRLLVL.